These T cell receptor beta chains were read from a single sample in a study of shared clonotypes between healthy human individuals. The repertoire was sequenced with immunoSEQ multiplex PCR; TCRdb's copy has only in-frame clones and lacks some. The sample holds 2,100,000 or so clones, approximately 96% seen once. Sequencing used naive CD4+ T cells sorted from blood. Receptor source: a man aged 18 to 30 in good health. Each CDR3 is given with its conserved first and last residue. The D gene is left open where the match is weak. A row's size may be missing; if present it is once, few, many or a size class.

TRBV30	TRBJ1-2	TRBD1	-	CACRIRQGTPVGGYTF	TGTGCCTGTAGAATTAGACAGGGGACCCCTGTCGGTGGCTACACCTTC
TRBV5-1	TRBJ2-7	-	once	CASSLVQATYEQYF	TGCGCCAGCAGCTTGGTCCAGGCCACCTACGAGCAGTACTTC
TRBV5-8	TRBJ1-2	-	once	CASSLDRVDYGYTF	TGTGCCAGCAGCTTGGACAGGGTCGACTATGGCTACACCTTC
TRBV2	TRBJ2-1	TRBD2	-	CASSEWGLAGATGREQFF	TGTGCCAGCAGTGAATGGGGGCTAGCGGGAGCGACCGGGCGTGAGCAGTTCTTC
TRBV18	TRBJ2-7	-	few	CASSPPMSYEQYF	TGTGCCAGCTCACCACCGATGTCCTACGAGCAGTACTTC
TRBV30	TRBJ1-6	-	-	CAWSVVGGVNSPLHF	TGTGCCTGGAGTGTAGTCGGAGGGGTCAATTCACCCCTCCACTTT
TRBV30	TRBJ1-4	-	-	CAYGGANNEKLFF	TGTGCCTATGGTGGGGCCAATAATGAAAAACTGTTTTTT
TRBV5-1	TRBJ2-1	-	-	CASSFRGDRNNEQFF	TGCGCCAGCAGCTTCCGGGGAGACAGAAACAATGAGCAGTTCTTC
TRBV15	TRBJ1-1	-	once	CATSRDPYGNTEAFF	TGTGCCACCAGCAGAGATCCATACGGGAACACTGAAGCTTTCTTT
TRBV6-6	TRBJ1-2	-	-	CASTLWGSLYGYTF	TGTGCCAGCACCCTTTGGGGTTCCCTTTATGGCTACACCTTC
TRBV5-1	TRBJ2-2	-	once	CASSFGLWGDTGELFF	TGCGCCAGCAGCTTCGGACTCTGGGGAGACACCGGGGAGCTGTTTTTT
TRBV7-6	TRBJ1-3	-	-	CASSLQGSGNTIYF	TGTGCCAGCAGCTTACAGGGCTCTGGAAACACCATATATTTT
TRBV10-3	TRBJ1-5	-	-	CAIRGTDYNQPQHF	TGTGCCATCAGGGGGACGGACTACAATCAGCCCCAGCATTTT
TRBV29-1	TRBJ2-1	TRBD2	-	CSVGGTSGYNEQFF	TGCAGCGTTGGGGGGACTAGCGGATACAATGAGCAGTTCTTC
TRBV4-1	TRBJ1-4	-	-	CASSQNLPEKLFF	TGCGCCAGCAGCCAAAACCTCCCCGAAAAACTGTTTTTT
TRBV2	TRBJ2-7	TRBD2	-	CASSLAGGSYEQYF	TGTGCCAGCAGTCTAGCGGGGGGGTCCTACGAGCAGTACTTC
TRBV25-1	TRBJ1-4	-	-	CASSEYHQLFF	TGTGCCAGCAGTGAATATCACCAACTGTTTTTT
TRBV30	TRBJ1-1	TRBD1	-	CAWSVQGYTEAFF	TGTGCCTGGAGTGTACAGGGGTACACTGAAGCTTTCTTT
TRBV30	TRBJ1-4	TRBD1	-	CAWSGTGDREKLFF	TGTGCCTGGAGTGGGACAGGCGACCGGGAAAAACTGTTTTTT
TRBV6-1	TRBJ2-5	TRBD2	-	CASSAGRDGTQYF	TGTGCCAGCAGTGCGGGGAGGGACGGGACCCAGTACTTC
TRBV30	TRBJ2-5	-	-	CAWTEGAAETQYF	TGTGCCTGGACGGAGGGGGCGGCGGAGACCCAGTACTTC
TRBV5-1	TRBJ2-5	TRBD1	-	CASSFAAGGPQETQYF	TGCGCCAGCAGCTTCGCGGCAGGGGGCCCTCAAGAGACCCAGTACTTC
TRBV11-2	TRBJ2-3	TRBD2	-	CASSLGGGGLTDTQYF	TGTGCCAGCAGCTTAGGCGGCGGGGGGCTCACAGATACGCAGTATTTT
TRBV4-1	TRBJ1-2	-	-	CASSQVLLQGYGYTF	TGCGCCAGCAGCCAAGTTCTACTCCAAGGCTATGGCTACACCTTC
TRBV30	TRBJ2-1	-	-	CAWSVSSPEQFF	TGTGCCTGGAGTGTTAGCTCTCCTGAGCAGTTCTTC
TRBV10-3	TRBJ2-1	-	once	CAISDRGDAYNEQFF	TGTGCCATCAGTGATCGCGGTGACGCCTACAATGAGCAGTTCTTC
TRBV7-2	TRBJ2-7	-	few	CASSLGIAYEQYF	TGTGCCAGCAGCTTAGGGATCGCCTACGAGCAGTACTTC
TRBV5-1	TRBJ2-2	TRBD2	-	CASSLAVSAGASGELFF	TGCGCCAGCAGCTTGGCCGTCTCAGCGGGAGCGTCCGGGGAGCTGTTTTTT
TRBV4-3	TRBJ2-7	TRBD2	-	CASSQKRESLYEQYF	TGCGCCAGCAGCCAAAAGCGGGAATCTTTGTACGAGCAGTACTTC
TRBV7-7	TRBJ2-5	TRBD2	-	CASSLKRGGLGETQYF	TGTGCTAGCAGCTTAAAGCGGGGGGGCCTCGGAGAGACCCAGTACTTC
TRBV6-5	TRBJ1-2	-	-	CASSYGLNYGYTF	TGTGCCAGCAGTTACGGTCTGAACTATGGCTACACCTTC
TRBV18	TRBJ1-5	TRBD1	-	CASSAGTDSNQPQHF	TGTGCCAGCTCGGCCGGGACAGATAGCAATCAGCCCCAGCATTTT
TRBV28	TRBJ2-7	-	-	CASSLWQGTYEQYF	TGTGCCAGCAGTTTATGGCAGGGGACCTACGAGCAGTACTTC
TRBV7-8	TRBJ1-1	TRBD1	-	CASRRQGPTEAFF	TGTGCCAGCAGGAGACAGGGGCCGACCGAAGCTTTCTTT
TRBV4-1	TRBJ1-1	-	-	CASSQVVTAIAANTEAFF	TGCGCCAGCAGCCAAGTCGTGACAGCCATTGCGGCGAACACTGAAGCTTTCTTT
TRBV5-1	TRBJ1-2	-	-	CASSFSGTLDGYTF	TGCGCCAGCAGCTTTTCAGGGACCCTTGACGGCTACACCTTC
TRBV7-9	TRBJ1-4	TRBD1	-	CASSEGQADEKLFF	TGTGCCAGCAGCGAAGGACAGGCCGATGAAAAACTGTTTTTT
TRBV30	TRBJ1-5	-	once	CAWSPTVGNQPQHF	TGTGCCTGGAGTCCCACGGTTGGGAATCAGCCCCAGCATTTT
TRBV9	TRBJ2-4	-	-	CASSPAGTPLAKNIQYF	TGTGCCAGCAGCCCAGCCGGGACACCTCTAGCCAAAAACATTCAGTACTTC
TRBV5-5	TRBJ2-7	TRBD1	-	CASSPGQTYEQYF	TGTGCCAGCAGCCCGGGACAGACCTACGAGCAGTACTTC
TRBV2	TRBJ2-5	-	-	CASTSRPGETQYF	TGTGCCAGCACCAGCCGACCGGGAGAGACCCAGTACTTC
TRBV19	TRBJ2-5	-	-	CASSQLSPGAVGETQYF	TGTGCCAGTAGCCAGTTGAGCCCGGGGGCGGTCGGAGAGACCCAGTACTTC
TRBV30	TRBJ2-1	TRBD2	-	CAWGRGSNEQFF	TGTGCCTGGGGGAGGGGCAGCAATGAGCAGTTCTTC
TRBV10-3	TRBJ2-7	TRBD1	once	CAISPSHTTGGYEQYF	TGTGCCATCAGCCCTTCCCATACGACAGGGGGCTACGAGCAGTACTTC
TRBV7-6	TRBJ2-1	TRBD1	-	CASSLRQGDEQFF	TGTGCCAGCAGCTTAAGGCAGGGGGATGAGCAGTTCTTC
TRBV5-1	TRBJ2-2	TRBD1	-	CASSTGQGYTGELFF	TGCGCCAGCAGCACGGGACAGGGGTACACCGGGGAGCTGTTTTTT
TRBV30	TRBJ2-1	TRBD2	-	CAWRPFLAGVFDEQFF	TGTGCCTGGAGGCCTTTTCTAGCGGGAGTTTTCGATGAGCAGTTCTTC
TRBV25-1	TRBJ1-2	-	-	CASRDGGSSYTF	TGTGCCAGCAGGGATGGGGGGAGCAGCTACACCTTC
TRBV7-2	TRBJ2-2	-	-	CASSLVGLVTGELFF	TGTGCCAGCAGCTTAGTGGGACTTGTCACCGGGGAGCTGTTTTTT